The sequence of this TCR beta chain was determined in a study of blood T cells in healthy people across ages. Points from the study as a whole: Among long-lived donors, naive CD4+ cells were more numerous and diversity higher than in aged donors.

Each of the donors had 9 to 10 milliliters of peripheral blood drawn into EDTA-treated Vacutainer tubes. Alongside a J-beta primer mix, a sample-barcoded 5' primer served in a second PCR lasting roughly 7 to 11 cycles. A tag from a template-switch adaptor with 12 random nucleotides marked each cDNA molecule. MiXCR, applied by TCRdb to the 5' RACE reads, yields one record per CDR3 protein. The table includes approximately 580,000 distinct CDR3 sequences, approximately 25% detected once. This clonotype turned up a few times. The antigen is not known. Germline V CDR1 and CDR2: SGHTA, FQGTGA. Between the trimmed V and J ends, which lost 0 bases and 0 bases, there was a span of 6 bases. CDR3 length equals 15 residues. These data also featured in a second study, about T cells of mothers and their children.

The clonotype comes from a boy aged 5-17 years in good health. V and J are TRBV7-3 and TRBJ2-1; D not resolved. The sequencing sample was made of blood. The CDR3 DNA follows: TGTGCCAGCAGCTTAACCGGAGACTCCTACAATGAGCAGTTCTTC. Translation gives CASSLTGDSYNEQFF.